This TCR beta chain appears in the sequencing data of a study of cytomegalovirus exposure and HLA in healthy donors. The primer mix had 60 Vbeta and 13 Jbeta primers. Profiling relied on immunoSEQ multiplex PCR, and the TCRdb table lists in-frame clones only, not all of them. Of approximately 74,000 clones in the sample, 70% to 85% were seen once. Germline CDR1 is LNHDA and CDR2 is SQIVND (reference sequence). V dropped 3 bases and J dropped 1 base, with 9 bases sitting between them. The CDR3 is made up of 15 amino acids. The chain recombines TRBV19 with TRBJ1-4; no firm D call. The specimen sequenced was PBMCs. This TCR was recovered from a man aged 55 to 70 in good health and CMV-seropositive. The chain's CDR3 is CASSMRSETNEKLFF. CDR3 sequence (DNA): TGTGCCAGTAGTATGCGGAGTGAAACTAATGAAAAACTGTTTTTT.